These 32 T cell receptor beta chains were all obtained from the same sample, sequenced in a study of T cell repertoires in cytomegalovirus infection (dated by TCRdb to the late 2010s). The sequencer was an Illumina HiSeq 1500. TCRdb took the public reads, trimmed them with fastp at Q25, ran MiXCR for clone calling and kept in-frame beta chains. Identical CDR3 proteins give one entry, which carries the most common genes and DNA. This sample gives about 830,000 distinct CDR3 sequences in total; 32% of them show up just once. Roughly an eighth of the sample goes to the ten largest clones. The meaning of the sample's treatment or condition label: in vitro stimulation with specific CMV peptide epitopes to enrich CMV-specific T cells. No antigen is known for these receptors. The source material was cultured CD8+ T cells from PBMCs, sampled from culture after CMV antigen stimulation. The receptors come from a human donor in good health (CMV status not recorded). Some clones in this sample may be carry-over from other donors' samples.

This chain joins TRBV27 and TRBJ2-1; D gene unclear. CDR3 length: 15 amino acids. Per the germline V gene, CDR1 is MNHEY and CDR2 is SMNVEV (reference sequence). Deletions cut 2 bases from V and 3 bases from J, with 11 bases between. In nucleotides, the CDR3 is TGTGCCAGCAGTTTAATGTCGCCCCTCTACAATGAGCAGTTCTTC. This encodes CASSLMSPLYNEQFF.

This clonotype was recorded many times. V is TRBV10-2 and J is TRBJ2-7; 8 nucleotides align to TRBD2. Germline values: CDR1 WSHSY, CDR2 SAAADI. This CDR3 comprises 14 residues. V lost 4 bases to trimming and J lost 7 bases; unmatched junction nucleotides: 9. Here the CDR3 DNA reads TGCGCCAGCAGTGTGAGCGGGGGCCCTACGGAGCAGTACGTC. This translates into CASSVSGGPTEQYV.

This clonotype was seen more than once but under ten times. The chain couples TRBV6-6 to TRBJ2-2; D is possibly TRBD2 (5 bases). Looked up from germline, CDR1 is MNHNY and CDR2 is SVGAGI (reference sequence). The CDR3 extends over 15 amino acids. Trimming removed 1 base from V and 1 base from J, with 7 bases in between. CDR3 amino acids: CASSYYGMNTGELFF. CDR3 bases: TGTGCCAGCAGTTACTACGGGATGAACACCGGGGAGCTGTTTTTT.

In its sample, this clonotype was seen once. J is TRBJ1-1 and V is TRBV29-1; 7 positions match TRBD1. Unmatched junction bases numbered 6, after V lost 6 bases and J lost 2 bases. Germline CDR1 reads SQVTM; CDR2 reads ANQGSEA. This CDR3 comprises 13 residues. The CDR3 region has the DNA TGCAGCGTACCGGGACAGATAAACACTGAAGCTTTCTTT. Protein sequence: CSVPGQINTEAFF. Using reference TRBV29-1 and TRBJ1-1 for the parts outside the CDR3, the full variable domain is SAVISQKPSRDICQRGTSLTIQCQVDSQVTMMFWYRQQPGQSLTLIATANQGSEATYESGFVIDKFPISRPNLTFSTLTVSNMSPEDSSIYLCSVPGQINTEAFFGQGTRLTVV.

This clonotype was seen a few times. The chain has TRBV28 and TRBJ1-6; 12 bases match TRBD1. V lost 2 bases, J lost 10 bases, and 6 bases stayed unmatched. This CDR3 has 16 residues. Per germline, CDR1 MDHEN and CDR2 SYDVKM. The CDR3 loop reads CASSLPGQGARSPLHF. CDR3 DNA sequence: TGTGCCAGCAGTTTACCGGGACAGGGGGCGAGGTCACCCCTCCACTTT.

This clonotype was picked up many times. The chain employs TRBV7-2 and TRBJ2-1; D remains unclear. Germline CDR1 and CDR2: SGHTA and FQGNSA. Trimming removed 4 bases at V and 6 bases at J, with 10 bases between. CDR3 length: 13 amino acids. This CDR3 is CASSSIFGNEQFF. CDR3 sequence (DNA): TGTGCCAGCAGCTCAATTTTCGGCAATGAGCAGTTCTTC.

The V gene is TRBV7-6, the J gene TRBJ1-1; D uncertain. V gave up 7 bases and J gave up 1 base, with 10 bases separating them. Per the germline V gene, CDR1 is SGHVS and CDR2 is FNYEAQ. There are 13 residues in the CDR3. CDR3 residues: CASKPESNTEAFF. CDR3 coding DNA: TGTGCCAGCAAACCAGAGTCGAACACTGAAGCTTTCTTT.

The sample holds a few counts of this clonotype. In nucleotides, the CDR3 is TGTGCCAGTAGTCCTGAACTCGGCAACACTGAAGCTTTCTTT. The encoded protein is CASSPELGNTEAFF. This chain links TRBV19 with TRBJ1-1; the D is unclear. Trimming left V 5 bases short and J 2 bases short, with 12 bases between. The CDR3 contains 14 residues. In germline, CDR1 is LNHDA, CDR2 SQIVND (reference sequence). The whole variable domain, remainder taken from reference TRBV19 and TRBJ1-1, is DGGITQSPKYLFRKEGQNVTLSCEQNLNHDAMYWYRQDPGQGLRLIYYSQIVNDFQKGDIAEGYSVSREKKESFPLTVTSAQKNPTAFYLCASSPELGNTEAFFGQGTRLTVV.

This sequence joins TRBV13 and TRBJ2-1, with TRBD2 identical over 12 bases. Trimming at V came to 2 bases and at J to 10 bases, leaving 6 bases not matched to a gene. CDR3 length equals 15 residues. CDR1 PRHDT and CDR2 FYEKMQ come from the germline V gene (reference sequence). CDR3 DNA: TGTGCCAGCAGCTTACCTAGCGGGGGGGCTGCCGAGCAGTTCTTC. This encodes CASSLPSGGAAEQFF.

This clonotype was seen at least ten times. The chain combines TRBV6-5 with TRBJ1-1, with 9 positions matching TRBD1. Germline V gene lookup returns CDR1 MNHEY and CDR2 SVGAGI. The ends lost 7 bases at V and 1 base at J; junction bases unmatched: 7. The CDR3 has 15 residues. This CDR3 is CASNVPGQGNTEAFF. For the CDR3, the DNA is TGTGCCAGCAACGTTCCGGGACAGGGGAACACTGAAGCTTTCTTT.

This clonotype was seen more than once but under ten times. This chain links TRBV27 with TRBJ1-2; tentatively, D is TRBD1 (6 bases). The CDR3 is 14 residues long. CDR1 is MNHEY and CDR2 is SMNVEV in the germline V gene (reference sequence). The V gene lost 6 bases and the J gene lost 5 bases, with 16 bases spanning the gap. CDR3 sequence reads: CASSKETGTYGYTF. The DNA of the CDR3 is TGTGCCAGCAGCAAAGAGACAGGAACATATGGCTACACCTTC.

The chain combines TRBV7-8 with TRBJ1-1, with D possibly being TRBD1 (5 bases). Germline V gene sequence: CDR1 SGHVS, CDR2 FQNEAQ. With 2 bases removed from V and 4 bases from J, the gap between germline ends came to 14 bases. This CDR3 comprises 15 residues. Written as DNA, the CDR3 is TGTGCCAGCAGCTTAACGTATCCAGGGAGCACTGAAGCTTTCTTT. Amino acid sequence: CASSLTYPGSTEAFF. Together with reference TRBV7-8 and TRBJ1-1, the CDR3 gives the full variable domain: GAGVSQSPRYKVAKRGQDVALRCDPISGHVSLFWYQQALGQGPEFLTYFQNEAQLDKSGLPSDRFFAERPEGSVSTLKIQRTQQEDSAVYLCASSLTYPGSTEAFFGQGTRLTVV.

The V call is TRBV4-1, the J call TRBJ2-1; the D gene is possibly TRBD2 (5 bases). The CDR3 extends over 12 amino acids. The germline V and J ends were trimmed by 5 bases and 8 bases, with 10 bases remaining between them. Per germline, CDR1 MGHRA and CDR2 YSYEKL. The CDR3 protein is CASSSHGDEQFF. The CDR3 nucleotides read TGCGCCAGCAGCTCCCACGGGGATGAGCAGTTCTTC.

This clonotype was seen a handful of times. The rearrangement uses TRBV6-1 and TRBJ2-7, with D maybe TRBD1 (5 bases). CDR1 and CDR2 (germline): MNHNS, SASEGT. This CDR3 is 16 amino acids long. The V end lost 5 bases, the J end lost 3 bases, and 20 bases lay between the germline ends. The CDR3 region has the DNA TGTGCCAGCAGTTACCAGACACCAGGGTTACTCTACGAGCAGTACGTC. Protein product: CASSYQTPGLLYEQYV.

The sample holds a few counts of this clonotype. The chain couples TRBV12-3 or TRBV12-4 to TRBJ1-5; D is perhaps TRBD1 (5 bases). V gave up 3 bases and J gave up 9 bases, with 15 bases separating them. The CDR3 runs 14 residues. The CDR3 region has the DNA TGTGCCAGCAGTTTGGAGACCGGGACTTGGCCCCAGCATTTT. The encoded protein is CASSLETGTWPQHF.

This clonotype was observed at least ten times. The V call is TRBV7-6, the J call TRBJ1-1; the D gene is possibly TRBD1 (6 bases). Germline CDR1 reads SGHVS; CDR2 reads FNYEAQ. V shed 5 bases and J shed 7 bases, with 17 bases lying between them. The CDR3 runs 14 residues. The CDR3: CASSPSTGFIEAFF. CDR3 nucleotides: TGTGCCAGCAGCCCGTCGACAGGCTTCATTGAAGCTTTCTTT.

This clonotype was seen at least ten times. The chain links TRBV7-9 to TRBJ1-1, with unresolved D. The CDR3 consists of 13 residues. Trimming shortened V by 6 bases and J by 0 bases, and 8 bases separated the two germline ends. From germline, CDR1 is SEHNR and CDR2 FQNEAQ (reference sequence). In DNA form, the CDR3 reads TGTGCCAGCAGTCTCCCTATGAACACTGAAGCTTTCTTT. The encoded protein is CASSLPMNTEAFF.

This clonotype was found many times. CDR3 residues: CASSQKAIPYNEQFF. The CDR3 nucleotides are TGTGCCAGCAGCCAGAAGGCTATCCCCTACAATGAGCAGTTCTTC. This sequence joins TRBV7-6 and TRBJ2-1; no firm D call. The CDR3 has 15 amino acids. V was pared by 5 bases and J by 2 bases, with 13 bases between. Germline-derived CDR1 and CDR2 are SGHVS and FNYEAQ. Variable domain in full (rest from reference TRBV7-6 and TRBJ2-1): GAGVSQSPRYKVTKRGQDVALRCDPISGHVSLYWYRQALGQGPEFLTYFNYEAQQDKSGLPNDRFSAERPEGSISTLTIQRTEQRDSAMYRCASSQKAIPYNEQFFGPGTRLTVL.

This clonotype was seen only a few times. The chain couples TRBV7-9 to TRBJ2-5; D is unresolved. The CDR3 loop spans 13 amino acids. Germline assignment: CDR1 SEHNR and CDR2 FQNEAQ (reference sequence). V was trimmed by 5 bases and J by 3 bases, leaving 10 bases between them. CDR3 loop: CASSRTEEETQYF. DNA for the CDR3: TGTGCCAGCAGCCGTACAGAGGAAGAGACCCAGTACTTC.

The rearrangement uses TRBV6-8 and TRBJ2-7, with no clear D. V lost 2 bases and J 2 bases, leaving 10 bases between the germline ends. The CDR3 loop spans 14 amino acids. Germline V gives CDR1 MNHGY, CDR2 SAAAGT. DNA of the CDR3: TGTGCCAGCAGTTACACCTACCCACCCTACGAGCAGTACTTC. Its protein product is CASSYTYPPYEQYF.

This clonotype has only a few counts. This chain uses TRBV6-2 or TRBV6-3 with TRBJ1-5; D is undetermined. The ends were cut back, 2 bases at V and 3 bases at J, with 8 bases in the middle. CDR3 length equals 14 residues. The V gene's germline CDR1 is MNHEY and CDR2 SVGEGT. Here the CDR3 DNA reads TGTGCCAGCAGTTACACCTCAAACAATCAGCCCCAGCATTTT. This sequence encodes CASSYTSNNQPQHF.

The chain uses TRBV12-3 or TRBV12-4 and TRBJ1-4; the match to TRBD1 covers 7 bases. Trimming took 4 bases from V and 7 from J; bases not matched to a gene: 9. The CDR3 has 15 amino acids. The CDR3 bases are TGTGCCAGCAGTTCGGGAGGGGGCAAGGGTGAAAAACTGTTTTTT. This codes for CASSSGGGKGEKLFF.

This clonotype came up a few times. The CDR3 coding sequence is TGTGCCACCAGCAGGACAGGGACAACGCAGTATTTT. Translating gives CATSRTGTTQYF. This chain connects TRBV15 to TRBJ2-3; 7 bases map to TRBD1. Germline trimming cut 3 bases from V and 9 bases from J; bases unmatched to any gene: 3. The CDR3 covers 12 residues. The germline gives CDR1 LNHNV, CDR2 YYDKDF (reference sequence).

This clonotype came up many times. The chain recombines TRBV7-6 with TRBJ1-1; D is unclear. In germline, CDR1 is SGHVS, CDR2 FNYEAQ. The CDR3 is 15 amino acids. V was pared by 5 bases and J by 3 bases, with 16 bases between. The CDR3, as DNA: TGTGCCAGCAGCCCGTATACCAGGTCGGACACTGAAGCTTTCTTT. This sequence encodes CASSPYTRSDTEAFF.

This chain connects TRBV12-3 or TRBV12-4 to TRBJ1-5; D may be TRBD1 (5 bases). The CDR3 has 14 amino acids. Trimming cost V 7 bases and J 2 bases, with 12 bases left between them. As DNA, the CDR3 is TGTGCCAGCACCTACGGGGGAGGCAATCAGCCCCAGCATTTT. Translating gives CASTYGGGNQPQHF.

CDR3 protein: CASSSRDRGAGDEKLFF. As DNA, the CDR3 is TGTGCCAGCAGCAGCCGGGACAGGGGCGCGGGGGATGAAAAACTGTTTTTT. The chain recombines TRBV4-2 with TRBJ1-4; 10 nucleotides agree with TRBD1. The CDR3 consists of 17 residues. V shed 5 bases, J shed 6 bases, and the junction held 12 bases outside the gene matches. Germline loops: CDR1 LGHNA, CDR2 YNFKEQ.

This clonotype was recorded many times. The J gene is TRBJ2-7, the V gene TRBV7-6; D might be TRBD2 (5 bases). Germline CDR1 and CDR2: SGHVS and FNYEAQ. This CDR3 spans 14 amino acids. V shed 4 bases and J shed 5 bases, with 15 bases lying between them. CDR3 in amino acids: CASSSEGPVDEQYF. CDR3 coding DNA: TGTGCCAGCAGCTCAGAGGGCCCTGTGGACGAGCAGTACTTC.

This clonotype was seen ten or more times. The chain couples TRBV7-8 to TRBJ2-1; maybe TRBD2 (5 bases). The CDR3 length is 14 residues. V lost 5 bases and J lost 10, with 18 bases in between. Germline CDR1 reads SGHVS; CDR2 reads FQNEAQ. The CDR3 here is CASSPSAPSREQFF. The CDR3 DNA sequence: TGTGCCAGCAGCCCTTCCGCCCCTAGCAGAGAGCAGTTCTTC.

This clonotype was counted at least ten times. The chain recombines TRBV7-2 with TRBJ2-1; D unresolved. CDR3 length: 12 amino acids. The germline V gene has CDR1 SGHTA and CDR2 FQGNSA. V lost 3 bases and J lost 5, with 5 bases in between. The DNA for the CDR3 is TGTGCCAGCAGCTTGCCCGACAATGAGCAGTTCTTC. Translation: CASSLPDNEQFF.

The J gene is TRBJ1-1, the V gene TRBV6-6, with 8 positions matching TRBD1. With 6 bases clipped from V and 10 bases from J, the junction kept 7 bases outside the gene matches. Germline assignment: CDR1 MNHNY and CDR2 SVGAGI (reference sequence). The CDR3 has 12 amino acids. For the CDR3, the DNA is TGTGCCAGCAGAATGGACAGGGCGGTAGCTTTCTTT. The encoded protein is CASRMDRAVAFF.

This clonotype has a handful of counts. The V gene is TRBV9, the J gene TRBJ1-1; tentatively, D is TRBD1 (5 bases). V was pared by 3 bases and J by 6 bases, with 18 bases between. The CDR3 has 15 amino acids. Germline V lookup: CDR1 SGDLS, CDR2 YYNGEE. The CDR3 DNA follows: TGTGCCAGCAGCGACGGGGTTGGGGGAGGTCCTGAAGCTTTCTTT. Protein sequence: CASSDGVGGGPEAFF. Looking up the rest from reference TRBV9 and TRBJ1-1 gives the full variable domain: DSGVTQTPKHLITATGQRVTLRCSPRSGDLSVYWYQQSLDQGLQFLIQYYNGEERAKGNILERFSAQQFPDLHSELNLSSLELGDSALYFCASSDGVGGGPEAFFGQGTRLTVV.

The chain joins TRBV5-6 to TRBJ1-6, with a possible D match to TRBD1 (5 bases). The CDR3 length is 13 residues. Germline V gene lookup returns CDR1 SGHDT and CDR2 YYEEEE. V lost 4 bases and J lost 9, with 11 bases in between. This chain's CDR3 is CASSHGQGSPLHF. CDR3 bases: TGTGCCAGCAGCCACGGTCAGGGTTCACCCCTCCACTTT.